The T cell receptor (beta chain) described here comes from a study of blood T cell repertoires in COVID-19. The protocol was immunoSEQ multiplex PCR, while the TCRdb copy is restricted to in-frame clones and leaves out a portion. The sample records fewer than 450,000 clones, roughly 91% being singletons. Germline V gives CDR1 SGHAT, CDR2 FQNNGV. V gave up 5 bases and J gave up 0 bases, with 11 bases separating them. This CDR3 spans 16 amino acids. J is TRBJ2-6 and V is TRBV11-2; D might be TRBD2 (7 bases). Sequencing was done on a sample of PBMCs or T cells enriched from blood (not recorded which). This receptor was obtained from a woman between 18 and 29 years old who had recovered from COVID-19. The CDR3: CASSPGGHSGANVLTF. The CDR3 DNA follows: TGTGCCAGCAGCCCCGGGGGGCACTCTGGGGCCAACGTCCTGACTTTC.